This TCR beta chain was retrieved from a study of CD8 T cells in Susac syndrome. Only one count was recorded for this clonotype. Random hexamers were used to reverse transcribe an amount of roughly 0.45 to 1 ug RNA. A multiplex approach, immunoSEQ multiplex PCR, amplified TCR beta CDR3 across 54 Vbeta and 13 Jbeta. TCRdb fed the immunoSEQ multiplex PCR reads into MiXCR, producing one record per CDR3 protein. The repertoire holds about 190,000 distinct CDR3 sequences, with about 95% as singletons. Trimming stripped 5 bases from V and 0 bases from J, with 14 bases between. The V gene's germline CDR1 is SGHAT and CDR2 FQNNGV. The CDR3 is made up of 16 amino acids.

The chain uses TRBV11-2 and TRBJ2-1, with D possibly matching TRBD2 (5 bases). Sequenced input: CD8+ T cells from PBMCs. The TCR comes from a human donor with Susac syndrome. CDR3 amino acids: CASSPTSGDSYNEQFF. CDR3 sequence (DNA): TGTGCCAGCAGCCCGACCAGCGGCGACTCCTACAATGAGCAGTTCTTC. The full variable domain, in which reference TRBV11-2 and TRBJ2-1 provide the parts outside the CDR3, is EAGVAQSPRYKIIEKRQSVAFWCNPISGHATLYWYQQILGQGPKLLIQFQNNGVVDDSQLPKDRFSAERLKGVDSTLKIQPAKLEDSAVYLCASSPTSGDSYNEQFFGPGTRLTVL.